This T cell receptor beta chain derives from a study of PD-1 blockade in classical Hodgkin lymphoma. Study-level points and caveats: Complete responders' baseline diversity resembled that of newly diagnosed patients.

Comment on this clone: Its antigen is unidentified.

Every patient was affected by relapse after autologous stem cell transplantation, while exposure to brentuximab vedotin was not uniform. Magnetic negative selection purified CD4+ T cells from thawed PBMCs. Measured with immunoSEQ multiplex PCR; TCRdb has only the in-frame clones, and not every one. The repertoire has 1,900 or so clones, 80% to 90% of them found once; the top ten carry around 1.5%. Trimming left V 1 base short and J 0 bases short, with 5 bases between. The CDR3 is 14 residues long. Germline CDR1 reads SGHDT; CDR2 reads YYEEEE. The TCR originated in a human donor with classical Hodgkin lymphoma. This chain uses TRBV5-6 with TRBJ1-3; unclear D gene. This material consisted of CD4+ T cells from blood, taken at baseline. CDR3: CASSLISSGNTIYF. CDR3 nucleotides: TGTGCCAGCAGCTTGATCAGCTCTGGAAACACCATATATTTT.